This TCR beta chain was sequenced for a study of neurological immune-mediated disorders. CDR1 is MNHEY, CDR2 SMNVEV, per germline (reference sequence). There are 14 residues in the CDR3. With 5 bases clipped from V and 1 base from J, the junction kept 4 bases outside the gene matches. At least ten counts were recorded for this clonotype. TCRdb fed the 5' RACE reads into MiXCR, producing one record per CDR3 protein. The sample consists of under 45,000 distinct CDR3 sequences, roughly 15% of them appearing once. Sequenced sample: CD4+ T cells from blood. The rearrangement uses TRBV27 and TRBJ1-1; 7 nucleotides match TRBD1. This sequence was found in a woman in her fifties or sixties with HTLV-1-associated myelopathy (HAM/TSP). CDR3 sequence (DNA): TGTGCCAGCAGTCTGACAGGGAGGAACACTGAAGCTTTCTTT. This codes for CASSLTGRNTEAFF.